Following are 16 T cell receptor beta chains from one sample sequenced in a study of T cells in localized non-small cell lung cancer. Produced via immunoSEQ multiplex PCR; TCRdb's table is partial and in-frame only. Seen here are 53,000 or so clones, 91% observed once, and the top ten hold 20%. The sequenced sample was peripheral blood, obtained before any cancer treatment. The source is a man aged 40-75 years with stage I lung adenocarcinoma.

The chain combines TRBV6-1 with TRBJ2-1; a weak D match, TRBD1 (5 bases). Trimming stripped 1 base from V and 4 bases from J, with 11 bases between. From germline, CDR1 is MNHNS and CDR2 SASEGT. This CDR3 region has 15 residues. The CDR3 is CASSEGTNGYNEQFF. As DNA, the CDR3 is TGTGCCAGCAGTGAAGGGACAAATGGTTACAATGAGCAGTTCTTC.

The count of this clone is one. The J gene is TRBJ2-3, the V gene TRBV28; D remains unclear. Germline V gene lookup returns CDR1 MDHEN and CDR2 SYDVKM. Trimming cost V 10 bases and J 0 bases, with 17 bases left between them. This CDR3 is built from 15 residues. CDR3 sequence (DNA): TGTGCCACCACCCCAGAATTTACTAGCACAGATACGCAGTATTTT. This sequence encodes CATTPEFTSTDTQYF.

V usage is TRBV11-1 and J usage is TRBJ2-7; unclear D gene. Germline V CDR1 and CDR2: SGHAT, FQDESV (reference sequence). The V and J ends lost 1 base and 2 bases respectively, with 9 bases between them. The CDR3 length is 14 residues. The DNA of the CDR3 is TGTGCCAGCAGCTTAGGCAGGATCCCCTACGAGCAGTACTTC. Its translation: CASSLGRIPYEQYF.

V usage is TRBV7-5 and J usage is TRBJ2-7; the table's D call, TRBD1, has no DNA check behind it. TRBV7-5 is tagged as a pseudogene. This CDR3 comprises 17 residues. CDR3 loop: CARSPKGQPTSPYEQYF. The CDR3 coding sequence is TGTGCCAGAAGCCCGAAAGGACAGCCCACCTCACCCTACGAGCAGTACTTC.

This chain joins TRBV5-1 and TRBJ2-2; D might be TRBD1 or TRBD2, each matching 6 bases. The CDR3 runs to 16 residues. Trimming shortened V by 0 bases and J by 3 bases, and 12 bases separated the two germline ends. Germline V gives CDR1 SGHRS, CDR2 YFSETQ. CDR3: CASSLVAGDYTGELFF. The CDR3 DNA sequence: TGCGCCAGCAGCTTGGTGGCAGGGGACTACACCGGGGAGCTGTTTTTT.

This chain connects TRBV27 to TRBJ1-2; 8 positions agree with TRBD1. The length of the CDR3 is 14 residues. Germline trimming cut 4 bases from V and 6 bases from J; bases unmatched to any gene: 7. CDR1 MNHEY and CDR2 SMNVEV come from the germline V gene (reference sequence). The CDR3 loop is CASSSSGGVNGYTF. The CDR3 DNA follows: TGTGCCAGCAGTTCATCAGGGGGCGTAAATGGCTACACCTTC.

The chain is built from TRBV4-3 and TRBJ1-2; tentatively, D is TRBD1 (6 bases). CDR1 is LGHNA and CDR2 is YSLEER in the germline V gene. The CDR3 consists of 17 residues. Trimming removed 4 bases at V and 0 bases at J, with 18 bases between. The CDR3 region has the DNA TGCGCCAGCAGCCTATGGACAGCAACCCGGGCTAACTATGGCTACACCTTC. It is translated as CASSLWTATRANYGYTF.

The count of this clone is one. The chain joins TRBV28 to TRBJ2-3, with D hard to call. Germline values: CDR1 MDHEN, CDR2 SYDVKM. V lost 7 bases, J lost 2 bases, and 7 bases lay in between. The CDR3 has 12 amino acids. The CDR3 coding sequence is TGTGCCAGCACCACCTTCACAGATACGCAGTATTTT. The encoded protein is CASTTFTDTQYF.

For the CDR3, the DNA is TGCGCCAGCACCCCCAGGGGGGTCGGAAAACTGTTTTTT. This codes for CASTPRGVGKLFF. The genes are TRBV5-1 and TRBJ1-4; 7 bases line up with TRBD1. V shed 6 bases, J shed 10 bases, and the junction held 9 bases outside the gene matches. Germline CDR1 and CDR2: SGHRS and YFSETQ. The CDR3 is 13 amino acids.

The chain employs TRBV27 and TRBJ2-2; 9 bases match TRBD2. Per germline, CDR1 MNHEY and CDR2 SMNVEV (reference sequence). This CDR3 is built from 18 residues. The J segment lost 3 bases and the V segment lost 1 base, leaving 9 bases of the junction unmatched. CDR3 bases: TGTGCCAGCAGTTTATTTCCCCCGACTAGCGGCTACACCGGGGAGCTGTTTTTT. Amino acids: CASSLFPPTSGYTGELFF.

The chain has TRBV7-6 and TRBJ2-3, with D possibly being TRBD1 (5 bases). Trimming pared 5 bases from V and 2 bases from J, leaving 23 bases between. Germline V CDR1 and CDR2: SGHVS, FNYEAQ. The CDR3 totals 18 residues. The CDR3 bases are TGTGCCAGCAGCCCAACAGGCAGGGCTAGTAGATACACAGATACGCAGTATTTT. This translates into CASSPTGRASRYTDTQYF. Filled out from reference TRBV7-6 and TRBJ2-3, the complete variable domain reads GAGVSQSPRYKVTKRGQDVALRCDPISGHVSLYWYRQALGQGPEFLTYFNYEAQQDKSGLPNDRFSAERPEGSISTLTIQRTEQRDSAMYRCASSPTGRASRYTDTQYFGPGTRLTVL.

The chain joins TRBV10-2 to TRBJ2-1; no firm D call. This CDR3 comprises 13 residues. Trimming cost V 3 bases and J 4 bases, with 7 bases left between them. CDR1 WSHSY and CDR2 SAAADI come from the germline V gene. The CDR3 DNA reads as TGCGCCAGCAGTGAACTGGAGTACAATGAGCAGTTCTTC. This sequence encodes CASSELEYNEQFF.

The CDR3 nucleotides read TGTGCCAGCAGTCCGGTACAGAATTCACCCCTCCACTTT. It yields the protein CASSPVQNSPLHF. The V gene is TRBV2, the J gene TRBJ1-6; no reliable D call. Deletions cut 5 bases from V and 7 bases from J, with 9 bases between. This CDR3 has 13 residues. The germline V gene encodes CDR1 SNHLY and CDR2 FYNNEI.

The genes are TRBV6-6 and TRBJ1-3; unclear D gene. Germline CDR1 is MNHNY and CDR2 is SVGAGI (reference sequence). The germline V and J ends were trimmed by 6 bases and 0 bases, with 12 bases remaining between them. The length of the CDR3 is 15 residues. CDR3 sequence reads: CASSRPTDSGNTIYF. CDR3 bases: TGTGCCAGCAGCCGCCCTACCGACTCTGGAAACACCATATATTTT.

The chain links TRBV11-3 to TRBJ2-1; a weak D match, TRBD2 (5 bases). V was pared by 1 base and J by 5 bases, with 9 bases between. CDR3 length: 14 residues. CDR1 is SGHNT and CDR2 is YENEEA in the germline V gene. The DNA of the CDR3 is TGTGCCAGCAGCTTAGTAGCGTATAACAATGAGCAGTTCTTC. Translation gives CASSLVAYNNEQFF.

The chain carries TRBV7-6 and TRBJ2-7; D call uncertain. The CDR3 consists of 14 residues. CDR1 SGHVS and CDR2 FNYEAQ come from the germline V gene. Trimming left V 5 bases short and J 3 bases short, with 14 bases between. The CDR3 loop reads CASSQSFNGYEQYF. CDR3 DNA: TGTGCCAGCAGCCAATCGTTTAATGGCTACGAGCAGTACTTC.